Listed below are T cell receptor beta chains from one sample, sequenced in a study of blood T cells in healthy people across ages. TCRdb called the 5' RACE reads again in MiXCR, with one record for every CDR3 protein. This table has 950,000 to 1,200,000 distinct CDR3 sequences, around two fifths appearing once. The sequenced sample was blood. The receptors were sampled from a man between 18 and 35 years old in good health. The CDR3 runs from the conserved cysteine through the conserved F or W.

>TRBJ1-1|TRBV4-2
CASSQTGVPEAFF
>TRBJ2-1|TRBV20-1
CSAGFRTSDEQFF
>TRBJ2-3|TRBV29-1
CSASRRFADTQYF
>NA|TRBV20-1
CSARHGVHEQYF
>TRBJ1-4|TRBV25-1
CASSESSDRVSEKLFF
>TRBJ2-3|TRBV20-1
CSAPTGTKADTQYF
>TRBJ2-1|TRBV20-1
CSARGGSSSYNERFF
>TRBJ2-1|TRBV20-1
CSARVPSGTYNEQFF
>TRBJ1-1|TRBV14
CTSSQDWGQGLGTEAFF
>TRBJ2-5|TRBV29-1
CSVDGRSSQETQYF
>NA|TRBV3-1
CASREQDRSYNEQYF
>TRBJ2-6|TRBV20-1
CSAFPTGETGANVLTF
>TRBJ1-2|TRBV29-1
CSVGDGNYGYTF
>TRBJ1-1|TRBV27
CASSTGRNGEAFF
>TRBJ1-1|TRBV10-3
CAISGGGTADSEAFF
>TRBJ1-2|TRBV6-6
CASSYGENYGYTF
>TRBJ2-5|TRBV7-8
CASSLAPWTGALTETQYF
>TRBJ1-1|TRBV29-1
CSVDVVQALNTEAFF
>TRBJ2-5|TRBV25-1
CASGAGLTYQETQYF
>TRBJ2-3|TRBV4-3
CASRNRWGADTQYF
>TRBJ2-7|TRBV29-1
CSVGGGGSYEQYF
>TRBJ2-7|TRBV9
CASSSPQRDIYANEQYF
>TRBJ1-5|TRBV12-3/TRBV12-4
CASSVADSAQPQHF
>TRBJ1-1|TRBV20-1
CSAPMGTGGDTEAFF
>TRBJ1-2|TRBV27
CATHMTPNYGYTF
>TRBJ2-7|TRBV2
CAREGRDRNEQYF
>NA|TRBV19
CASSIVSGGGETQYF
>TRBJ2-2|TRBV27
CASSPYRRRIPFEANTGELFF
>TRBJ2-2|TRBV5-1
CASTDPTVTGELFF
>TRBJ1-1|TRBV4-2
CASSQDHRNTEAFF
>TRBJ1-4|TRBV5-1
CASSEDRGFIGEKLFF
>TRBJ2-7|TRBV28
CASSPQSGWGLSYEQYF